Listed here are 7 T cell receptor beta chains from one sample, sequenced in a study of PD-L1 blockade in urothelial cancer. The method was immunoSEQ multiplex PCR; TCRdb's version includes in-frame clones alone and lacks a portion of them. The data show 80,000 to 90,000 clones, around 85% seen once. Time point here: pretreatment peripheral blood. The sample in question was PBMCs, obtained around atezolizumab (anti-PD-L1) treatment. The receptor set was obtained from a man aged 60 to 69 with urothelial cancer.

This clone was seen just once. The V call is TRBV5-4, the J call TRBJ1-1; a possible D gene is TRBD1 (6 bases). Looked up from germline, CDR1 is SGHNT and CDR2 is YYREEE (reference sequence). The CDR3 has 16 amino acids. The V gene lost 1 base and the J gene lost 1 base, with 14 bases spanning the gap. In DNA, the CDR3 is TGTGCCAGCAGCTTGCCCTCCGGGACATCGAACACTGAAGCTTTCTTT. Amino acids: CASSLPSGTSNTEAFF.

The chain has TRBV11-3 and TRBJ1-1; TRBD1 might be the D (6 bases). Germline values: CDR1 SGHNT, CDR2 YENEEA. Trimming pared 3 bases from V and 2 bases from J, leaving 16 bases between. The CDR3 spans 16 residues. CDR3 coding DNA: TGTGCCAGCAGCTTGGGGGGGGCGGGAGGTAACACTGAAGCTTTCTTT. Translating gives CASSLGGAGGNTEAFF.

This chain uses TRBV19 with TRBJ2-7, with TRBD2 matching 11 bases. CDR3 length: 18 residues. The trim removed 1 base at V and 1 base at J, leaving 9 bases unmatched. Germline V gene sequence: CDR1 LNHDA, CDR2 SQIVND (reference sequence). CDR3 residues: CASSIAVVAGGPSYEQYF. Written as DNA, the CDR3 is TGTGCCAGTAGTATAGCTGTGGTAGCGGGAGGGCCGTCCTACGAGCAGTACTTC. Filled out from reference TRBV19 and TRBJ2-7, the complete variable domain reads DGGITQSPKYLFRKEGQNVTLSCEQNLNHDAMYWYRQDPGQGLRLIYYSQIVNDFQKGDIAEGYSVSREKKESFPLTVTSAQKNPTAFYLCASSIAVVAGGPSYEQYFGPGTRLTVT.

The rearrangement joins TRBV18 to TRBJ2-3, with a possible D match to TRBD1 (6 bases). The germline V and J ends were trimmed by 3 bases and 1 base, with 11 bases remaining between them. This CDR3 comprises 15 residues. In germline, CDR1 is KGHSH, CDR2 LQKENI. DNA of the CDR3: TGTGCCAGCTCACCTACAGGGATCCGCACAGATACGCAGTATTTT. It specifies CASSPTGIRTDTQYF.

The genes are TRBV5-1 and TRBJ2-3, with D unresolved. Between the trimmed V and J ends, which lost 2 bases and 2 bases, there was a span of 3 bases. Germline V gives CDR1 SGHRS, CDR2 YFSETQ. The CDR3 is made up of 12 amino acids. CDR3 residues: CASSFLTDTQYF. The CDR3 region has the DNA TGCGCCAGCAGCTTCCTCACAGATACGCAGTATTTT.

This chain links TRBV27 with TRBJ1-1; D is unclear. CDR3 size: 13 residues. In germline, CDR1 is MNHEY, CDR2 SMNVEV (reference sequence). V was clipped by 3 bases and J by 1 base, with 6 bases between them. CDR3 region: CASSFLRNTEAFF. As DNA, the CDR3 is TGTGCCAGCAGTTTTCTACGGAACACTGAAGCTTTCTTT.

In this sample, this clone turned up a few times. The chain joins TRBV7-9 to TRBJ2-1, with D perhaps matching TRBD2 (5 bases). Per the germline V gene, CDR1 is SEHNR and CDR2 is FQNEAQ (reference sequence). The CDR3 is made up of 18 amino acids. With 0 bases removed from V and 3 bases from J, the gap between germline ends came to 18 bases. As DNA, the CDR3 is TGTGCCAGCAGCTTAGCGCTCTTTGACGGGGATGGCTACAATGAGCAGTTCTTC. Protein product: CASSLALFDGDGYNEQFF.